One sample yielded the 9 T cell receptor beta chains listed below, sequenced in a study of blood T cell repertoires in COVID-19. Some clones are missing from TCRdb's copy, which holds only in-frame ones; the method was immunoSEQ multiplex PCR. The sample yields about 68,000 clones, roughly 84% seen once. Sequencing input: peripheral blood. These receptors all stem from a man between 50 and 59 years old with acute or convalescent COVID-19.

Only a few counts were recorded for this clone. This rearrangement joins TRBV2 to TRBJ2-1, with TRBD2 identical over 11 bases. After removal of 7 bases from V and 7 bases from J, the junction contained 6 bases not matched to a gene. The CDR3 contains 14 residues. CDR1 and CDR2 (germline): SNHLY, FYNNEI. The CDR3 loop reads CASKGLADFNEQFF. The CDR3 nucleotides are TGTGCCAGCAAGGGACTAGCGGATTTTAATGAGCAGTTCTTC.

V is TRBV2 and J is TRBJ2-1; 7 bases map to TRBD2. In germline, CDR1 is SNHLY, CDR2 FYNNEI. The CDR3 is 14 residues long. J lost 9 bases, V lost 8 bases, and 13 bases had no gene match. In DNA form, the CDR3 reads TGTGCCAGCCTCCGGGGGGAAACTATCGGTGAGCAGTTCTTC. Amino acid sequence: CASLRGETIGEQFF.

This clone was recorded a few times. The chain links TRBV11-2 to TRBJ1-1, with TRBD1 as a possible D gene (5 bases). The germline gives CDR1 SGHAT, CDR2 FQNNGV. Deletions cut 4 bases from V and 4 bases from J, with 10 bases between. The CDR3 runs to 13 residues. CDR3 loop: CASSSGGSTEAFF. In DNA form, the CDR3 reads TGTGCCAGCAGCTCGGGGGGTTCCACTGAAGCTTTCTTT.

V usage is TRBV6-5 and J usage is TRBJ2-1; 9 bases agree with TRBD2. The CDR3 runs to 15 residues. Germline lookup yields CDR1 MNHEY and CDR2 SVGAGI. The V segment lost 6 bases and the J segment 5 bases; nucleotides outside the gene matches: 8. CDR3 in amino acids: CASSQLAGYDNEQFF. CDR3 nucleotides: TGTGCCAGCAGCCAACTAGCGGGCTATGACAATGAGCAGTTCTTC.

In nucleotides, the CDR3 is TGTGCCAGCAGCGGTGGGACAGAAGAGACCCAGTACTTC. Translating it yields CASSGGTEETQYF. This rearrangement joins TRBV2 to TRBJ2-5, with 7 bases matching TRBD1. CDR3 size: 13 residues. Germline loops: CDR1 SNHLY, CDR2 FYNNEI. With 6 bases clipped from V and 3 bases from J, the junction kept 4 bases outside the gene matches. The whole variable domain, remainder taken from reference TRBV2 and TRBJ2-5, is EPEVTQTPSHQVTQMGQEVILRCVPISNHLYFYWYRQILGQKVEFLVSFYNNEISEKSEIFDDQFSVERPDGSNFTLKIRSTKLEDSAMYFCASSGGTEETQYFGPGTRLLVL.

V is TRBV19 and J is TRBJ2-1; no firm D call. V gave up 6 bases and J gave up 0 bases, with 12 bases separating them. This CDR3 is 15 amino acids long. Germline V gene sequence: CDR1 LNHDA, CDR2 SQIVND (reference sequence). The CDR3 DNA reads as TGTGCCAGTAGCACGATGCTAAGCTCCTACAATGAGCAGTTCTTC. Its protein product is CASSTMLSSYNEQFF.

This chain links TRBV10-3 with TRBJ1-5; D call uncertain. Germline V gene sequence: CDR1 ENHRY, CDR2 SYGVKD. The CDR3 runs 15 residues. V lost 1 base and J 3 bases, leaving 10 bases between the germline ends. The chain's CDR3 is CAISEFVVVNQPQHF. The CDR3 DNA follows: TGTGCCATCAGTGAGTTCGTAGTCGTCAATCAGCCCCAGCATTTT.

This chain connects TRBV2 to TRBJ2-5; 8 nucleotides agree with TRBD2. Germline V lookup: CDR1 SNHLY, CDR2 FYNNEI. Trimming at V came to 6 bases and at J to 0 bases, leaving 3 bases not matched to a gene. The length of the CDR3 is 14 residues. This CDR3 is CASSWTSYQETQYF. The CDR3, as DNA: TGTGCCAGCAGCTGGACTAGCTACCAAGAGACCCAGTACTTC.

This CDR3 reads CASSLVPSGKVSNQPQHF. CDR3 sequence (DNA): TGCGCCAGCAGCTTGGTTCCTTCAGGGAAGGTTAGCAATCAGCCCCAGCATTTT. The chain is built from TRBV5-1 and TRBJ1-5, with a tentative D call TRBD1 (5 bases). CDR1 SGHRS and CDR2 YFSETQ come from the germline V gene. The ends were cut back, 0 bases at V and 0 bases at J, with 16 bases in the middle. The CDR3 is 18 amino acids.